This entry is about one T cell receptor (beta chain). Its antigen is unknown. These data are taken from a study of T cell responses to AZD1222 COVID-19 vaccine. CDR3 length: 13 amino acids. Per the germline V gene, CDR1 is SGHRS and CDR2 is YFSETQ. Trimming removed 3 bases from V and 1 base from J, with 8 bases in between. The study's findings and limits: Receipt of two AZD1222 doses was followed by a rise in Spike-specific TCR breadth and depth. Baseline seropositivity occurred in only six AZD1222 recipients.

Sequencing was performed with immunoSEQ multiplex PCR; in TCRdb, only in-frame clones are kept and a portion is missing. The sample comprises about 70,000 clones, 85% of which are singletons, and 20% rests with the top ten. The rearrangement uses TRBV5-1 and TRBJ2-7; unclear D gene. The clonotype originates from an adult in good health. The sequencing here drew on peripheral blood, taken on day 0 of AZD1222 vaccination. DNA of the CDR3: TGCGCCAGCAGCTCCACAGCTTCCTACGAGCAGTACTTC. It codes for CASSSTASYEQYF.